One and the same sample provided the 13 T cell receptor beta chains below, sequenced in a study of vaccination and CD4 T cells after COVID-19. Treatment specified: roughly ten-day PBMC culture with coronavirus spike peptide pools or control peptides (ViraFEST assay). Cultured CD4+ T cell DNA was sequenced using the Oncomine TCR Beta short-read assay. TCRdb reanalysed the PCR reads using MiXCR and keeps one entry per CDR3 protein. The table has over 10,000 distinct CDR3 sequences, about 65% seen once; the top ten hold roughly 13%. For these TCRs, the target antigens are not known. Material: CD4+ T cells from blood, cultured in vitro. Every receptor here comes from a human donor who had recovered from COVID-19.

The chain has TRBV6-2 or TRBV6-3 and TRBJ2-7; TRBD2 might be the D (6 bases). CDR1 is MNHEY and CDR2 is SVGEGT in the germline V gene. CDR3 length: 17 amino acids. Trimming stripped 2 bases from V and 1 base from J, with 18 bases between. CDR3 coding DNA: TGTGCCAGCAGTTACGCGGTGCGGGATAAAGGGTCCTACGAGCAGTACTTC. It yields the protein CASSYAVRDKGSYEQYF.

CDR3 loop: CASSSHRVLGTGGSNEQFF. CDR3 coding DNA: TGTGCCAGCAGCTCCCACCGCGTACTCGGGACAGGGGGATCGAATGAGCAGTTCTTC. This rearrangement joins TRBV7-8 to TRBJ2-1; TRBD1 matches at 11 bases. The CDR3 runs to 19 residues. V lost 4 bases and J lost 7; bases outside the gene matches: 18. Germline loops: CDR1 SGHVS, CDR2 FQNEAQ. Filled out from reference TRBV7-8 and TRBJ2-1, the complete variable domain reads GAGVSQSPRYKVAKRGQDVALRCDPISGHVSLFWYQQALGQGPEFLTYFQNEAQLDKSGLPSDRFFAERPEGSVSTLKIQRTQQEDSAVYLCASSSHRVLGTGGSNEQFFGPGTRLTVL.

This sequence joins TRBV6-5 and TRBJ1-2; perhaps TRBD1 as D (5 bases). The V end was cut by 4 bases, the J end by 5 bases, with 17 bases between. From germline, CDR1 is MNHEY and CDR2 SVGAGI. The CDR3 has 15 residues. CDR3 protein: CASSSWGGLNYGYTF. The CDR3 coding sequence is TGTGCCAGCAGTTCTTGGGGCGGGCTTAATTATGGCTACACCTTC.

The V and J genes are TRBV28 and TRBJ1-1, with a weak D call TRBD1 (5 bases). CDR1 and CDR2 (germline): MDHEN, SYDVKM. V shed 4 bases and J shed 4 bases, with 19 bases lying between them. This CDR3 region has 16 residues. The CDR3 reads CASSWGKAQGITEAFF. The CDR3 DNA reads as TGTGCCAGCAGTTGGGGCAAGGCCCAGGGTATCACTGAAGCTTTCTTT.

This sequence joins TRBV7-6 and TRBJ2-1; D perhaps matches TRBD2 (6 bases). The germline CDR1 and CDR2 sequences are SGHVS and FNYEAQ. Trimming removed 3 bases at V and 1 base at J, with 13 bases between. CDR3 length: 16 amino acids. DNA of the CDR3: TGTGCCAGCAGCTTGGAAGGAGGGCGGTCCTACAATGAGCAGTTCTTC. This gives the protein CASSLEGGRSYNEQFF.

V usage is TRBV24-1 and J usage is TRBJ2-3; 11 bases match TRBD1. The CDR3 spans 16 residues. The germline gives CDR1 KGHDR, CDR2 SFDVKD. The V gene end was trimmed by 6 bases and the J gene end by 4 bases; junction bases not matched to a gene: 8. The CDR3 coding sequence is TGTGCCACCAGTCGGGGGACAGGGGGTTGGTCAGATACGCAGTATTTT. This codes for CATSRGTGGWSDTQYF.

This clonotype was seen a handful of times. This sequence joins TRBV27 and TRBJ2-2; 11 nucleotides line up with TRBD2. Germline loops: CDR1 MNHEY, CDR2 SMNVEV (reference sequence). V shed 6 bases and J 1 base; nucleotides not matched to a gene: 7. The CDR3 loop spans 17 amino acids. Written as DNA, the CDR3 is TGTGCCAGCAGCCACGTAACTAGCGGGAGGAACACCGGGGAGCTGTTTTTT. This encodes CASSHVTSGRNTGELFF.

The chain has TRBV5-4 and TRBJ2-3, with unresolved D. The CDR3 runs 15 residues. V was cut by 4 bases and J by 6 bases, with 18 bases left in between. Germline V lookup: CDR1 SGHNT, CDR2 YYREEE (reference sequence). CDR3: CASSRPPFSADTQYF. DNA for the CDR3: TGTGCCAGCAGCCGGCCCCCGTTCAGCGCGGATACGCAGTATTTT.

The CDR3 spells CASSLYTGRTGELFF. Written as DNA, the CDR3 is TGCGCCAGCAGCTTGTACACAGGGCGCACCGGGGAGCTGTTTTTT. The chain uses TRBV5-1 and TRBJ2-2; tentatively, D is TRBD1 (6 bases). V lost 1 base and J 4 bases, leaving 11 bases between the germline ends. This CDR3 contains 15 residues. Germline V CDR1 and CDR2: SGHRS, YFSETQ.

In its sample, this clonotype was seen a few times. The CDR3 DNA is TGCAGTGCTAGAGTTGGGTACACTGAAGCTTTCTTT. As protein: CSARVGYTEAFF. V usage is TRBV20-1 and J usage is TRBJ1-1; D gene unclear. This CDR3 has 12 residues. Germline assignment: CDR1 DFQATT and CDR2 SNEGSKA (reference sequence). Trimming left V 1 base short and J 3 bases short, with 6 bases between.

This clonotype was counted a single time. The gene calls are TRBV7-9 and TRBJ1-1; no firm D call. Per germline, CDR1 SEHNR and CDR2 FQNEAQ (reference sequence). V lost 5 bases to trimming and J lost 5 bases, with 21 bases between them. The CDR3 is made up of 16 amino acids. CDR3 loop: CASSTNLGVSGTEAFF. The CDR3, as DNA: TGTGCCAGCAGCACAAACCTTGGTGTCTCTGGGACTGAAGCTTTCTTT. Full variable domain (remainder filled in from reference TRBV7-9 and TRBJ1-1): DTGVSQNPRHKITKRGQNVTFRCDPISEHNRLYWYRQTLGQGPEFLTYFQNEAQLEKSRLLSDRFSAERPKGSFSTLEIQRTEQGDSAMYLCASSTNLGVSGTEAFFGQGTRLTVV.

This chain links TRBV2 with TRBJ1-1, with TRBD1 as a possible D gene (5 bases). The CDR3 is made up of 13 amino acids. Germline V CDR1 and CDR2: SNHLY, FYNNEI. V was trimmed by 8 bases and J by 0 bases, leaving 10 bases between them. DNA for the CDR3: TGTGCCAGCCGGTTGGGACTGAACACTGAAGCTTTCTTT. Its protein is CASRLGLNTEAFF.

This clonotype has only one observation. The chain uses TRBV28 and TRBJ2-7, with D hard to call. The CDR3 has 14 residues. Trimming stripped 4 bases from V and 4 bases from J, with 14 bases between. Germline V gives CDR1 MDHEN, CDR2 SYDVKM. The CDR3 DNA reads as TGTGCCAGCAGTTCGAGCCCCCTCCCTTACGAGCAGTACTTC. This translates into CASSSSPLPYEQYF.